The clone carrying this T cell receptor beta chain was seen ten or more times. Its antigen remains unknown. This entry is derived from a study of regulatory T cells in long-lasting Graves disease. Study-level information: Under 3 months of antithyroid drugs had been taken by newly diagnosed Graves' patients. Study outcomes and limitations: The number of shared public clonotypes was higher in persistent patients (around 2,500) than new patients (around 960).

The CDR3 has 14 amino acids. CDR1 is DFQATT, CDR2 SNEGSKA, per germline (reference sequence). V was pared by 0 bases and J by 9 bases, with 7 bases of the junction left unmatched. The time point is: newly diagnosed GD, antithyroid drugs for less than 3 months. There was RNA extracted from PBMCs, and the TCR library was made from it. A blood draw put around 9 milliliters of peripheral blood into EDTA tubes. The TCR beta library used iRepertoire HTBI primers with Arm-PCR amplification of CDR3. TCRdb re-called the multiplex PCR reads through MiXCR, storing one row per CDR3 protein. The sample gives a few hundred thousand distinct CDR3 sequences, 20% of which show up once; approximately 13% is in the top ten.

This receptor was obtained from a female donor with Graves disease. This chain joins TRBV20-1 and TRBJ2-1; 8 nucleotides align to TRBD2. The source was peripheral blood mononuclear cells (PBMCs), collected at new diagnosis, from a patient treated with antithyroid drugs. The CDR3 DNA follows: TGCAGTGCTAGAGATCGGGGGACTAGAGGTGAGCAGTTCTTC. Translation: CSARDRGTRGEQFF.